Listed below are T cell receptor beta chains from one sample, sequenced in a study of CD8 T cell repertoires and HIV-1 epitope variants. Sequencing used immunoSEQ multiplex PCR; TCRdb keeps in-frame clones, though not all of them. The sample carries 95,000 or so clones, roughly four fifths recorded once. The sequenced sample was uncultured baseline CD8+ T cells from peripheral blood mononuclear cells (PBMCs). These receptors originate from a male donor with HIV. CDR3s include the opening cysteine and the closing phenylalanine or tryptophan. A D gene is named only where the DNA matches it firmly. Only part of the rows carry a size: once, few, many, or a class if the clone is expanded.

V,D,J,size,DNA,CDR3
TRBV7-6,TRBD1,TRBJ1-1,NA,TGTGCCAGCAGCTTAGCAGGGGGCGTCAACACTGAAGCTTTCTTT,CASSLAGGVNTEAFF
TRBV7-9,TRBD2,TRBJ2-1,NA,TGTGCCAGCAGAGACGGGACTAGCGGGGGCAATGAGCAGTTCTTC,CASRDGTSGGNEQFF
TRBV19,NA,TRBJ2-1,NA,TGTGCCAGCGGGCACTCCTACAATGAGCAGTTCTTC,CASGHSYNEQFF
TRBV18,TRBD1,TRBJ2-2,NA,TGTGCCAGCTCACCAGGGACAGGTTCCACCGGGGAGCTGTTTTTT,CASSPGTGSTGELFF
TRBV5-1,NA,TRBJ1-3,NA,TGCGCCAGCAGCTTGGATGGGGGGCCGGGTGGAAACACCATATATTTT,CASSLDGGPGGNTIYF
TRBV19,TRBD1,TRBJ1-3,NA,TGTGCCTCAGGACAGGTCTCTGGAAACACCATATATTTT,CASGQVSGNTIYF
TRBV4-1,TRBD2,TRBJ2-7,NA,TGCGCCAGCAGCCAAGCGATGGCTAGCGGGAGTTTCTACGAGCAGTACTTC,CASSQAMASGSFYEQYF
TRBV7-9,NA,TRBJ2-1,NA,TGTGCCAGCAGCTTTTCTGTGGACAGCAACAATGAGCAGTTCTTC,CASSFSVDSNNEQFF
TRBV29-1,NA,TRBJ1-1,NA,TGCAGCGCCGGTTCGACTGAAGCTTTCTTT,CSAGSTEAFF
TRBV6-1,NA,TRBJ1-1,NA,TGTGCCAGCAAAGTTCAAGAGAACACTGAAGCTTTCTTT,CASKVQENTEAFF
TRBV9,TRBD2,TRBJ2-1,NA,TGTGCCAGCAGCGTAGCAGCTCTGGCTAGCGGGCAGCACAATGAGCAGTTCTTC,CASSVAALASGQHNEQFF
TRBV30,TRBD2,TRBJ2-3,NA,TGTGCCTGGACCCTGGGTAGCGGGGGCGCAGATACGCAGTATTTT,CAWTLGSGGADTQYF
TRBV29-1,NA,TRBJ2-3,once,TGCAGCGTTCGCGCAGATACGCAGTATTTT,CSVRADTQYF
TRBV11-2,NA,TRBJ1-3,NA,TGTGCCAGCAGCATCAACAGCTTAGATGGAAACACCATATATTTT,CASSINSLDGNTIYF
TRBV7-2,TRBD1,TRBJ2-2,NA,TGTGCCAGCAGCCATATACAGGGGCGAATCACCGGGGAGCTGTTTTTT,CASSHIQGRITGELFF
TRBV19,TRBD1,TRBJ1-2,NA,TGTGCCAGTGCCGGACAGGGAGGGGACTATGGCTACACCTTC,CASAGQGGDYGYTF
TRBV14,NA,TRBJ2-7,once,TGTGCCAGCAGCCAAGAAGCTGGGTCCTGGACCTTGTCCTACGAGCAGTACTTC,CASSQEAGSWTLSYEQYF
TRBV6-5,NA,TRBJ1-2,NA,TGTGCCAGCAGTTACTCGAAAGGGGCGTATGGCTACACCTTC,CASSYSKGAYGYTF
TRBV6-1,NA,TRBJ1-2,NA,TGTGCCAGCAGTCTGGGGTCCGCGGGTGGCTACACCTTC,CASSLGSAGGYTF
TRBV4-3,NA,TRBJ2-2,NA,TGCGCCAGCAGCCAAGATCGGTGGCCGGACACCGGGGAGCTGTTTTTT,CASSQDRWPDTGELFF
TRBV7-2,NA,TRBJ1-2,NA,TGTGCCAGCAGCACAGGGTCCTACTATGGCTACACCTTC,CASSTGSYYGYTF
TRBV7-9,NA,TRBJ1-2,NA,TGTGCCAGCAGCCCCCCCGGAGTGATCGATGGCTACACCTTC,CASSPPGVIDGYTF
TRBV27,TRBD1,TRBJ2-7,NA,TGTGCCAGCAGTTTCTCGGGGACAGGAGGGGGTCCCTACGAGCAGTACTTC,CASSFSGTGGGPYEQYF
TRBV5-6,TRBD2,TRBJ2-7,NA,TGTGCCAGCAGCTGGGGGATCGGGGGGAGCGCGTACGAGCAGTACTTC,CASSWGIGGSAYEQYF
TRBV18,NA,TRBJ2-5,once,TGTGCCAGCTCACCTGATGGGGGCGCCGGTCAAGAGACCCAGTACTTC,CASSPDGGAGQETQYF
TRBV5-4,NA,TRBJ2-5,NA,TGTGCCAGCAGCTTGGCTCTAGAAGTTTACGAGACCCAGTACTTC,CASSLALEVYETQYF
TRBV6-1,NA,TRBJ2-1,NA,TGTGCCAGCCTCTCCTCGGCCCTCAATGAGCAGTTCTTC,CASLSSALNEQFF
TRBV6-1,NA,TRBJ2-3,NA,TGTGCCAGCACTATAGGGGTAGCACTAGATACGCAGTATTTT,CASTIGVALDTQYF
TRBV9,NA,TRBJ2-1,NA,TGTGCCAGCAGCGTAGATGGCGGGGCCTACAATGAGCAGTTCTTC,CASSVDGGAYNEQFF
TRBV15,TRBD2,TRBJ2-1,NA,TGTGCCACCAGCAGAGATCGGGTCGGGGAAGCGGGAGTTAAAAGCTCCTACAATGAGCAGTTCTTC,CATSRDRVGEAGVKSSYNEQFF
TRBV4-2,NA,TRBJ2-5,NA,TGTGCCAGCAGCCAAGGGACCCTGCAAGAGACCCAGTACTTC,CASSQGTLQETQYF
TRBV10-3,NA,TRBJ1-1,NA,TGTGCCATCAGTGAGAAGAGTGACAGGCCGGAGAACACTGAAGCTTTCTTT,CAISEKSDRPENTEAFF
TRBV2,TRBD1,TRBJ1-2,NA,TGTGCCAGCAGTACTAGACAGGGGTCTACGGGCTATGGCTACACCTTC,CASSTRQGSTGYGYTF
TRBV19,TRBD1,TRBJ1-1,few,TGTGCCAGTAGTATAGAGGGGGCAGGGGGCAAGGACACTGAAGCTTTCTTT,CASSIEGAGGKDTEAFF
TRBV6-5,NA,TRBJ1-2,NA,TGTGCCAGCAGGGAAACAGGGACTGGCTACACCTTC,CASRETGTGYTF
TRBV6-5,NA,TRBJ1-2,NA,TGTGCCAGCAGTTCAAAGGACACCTCCTACACCTTC,CASSSKDTSYTF
TRBV7-2,NA,TRBJ1-1,NA,TGTGCCAGCAGCTTATGGGGGAACACTGAAGCTTTCTTT,CASSLWGNTEAFF
TRBV30,TRBD1,TRBJ1-4,few,TGTGCCTGGAGTGTCCTACAGGGGCGTAATGAAAAACTGTTTTTT,CAWSVLQGRNEKLFF
TRBV5-1,NA,TRBJ2-7,NA,TGCGCCAGCAGCCCCGGGACCGGAGACCCCTACGAGCAGTACTTC,CASSPGTGDPYEQYF
TRBV6-1,NA,TRBJ1-1,few,TGTGCCAGCAGTTCCATGGGGACCGGGAGCACTGAAGCTTTCTTT,CASSSMGTGSTEAFF
TRBV11-2,TRBD2,TRBJ2-1,NA,TGTGCCAGCAGCTTATCAGCGGGGCATGAGCAGTTCTTC,CASSLSAGHEQFF
TRBV9,TRBD2,TRBJ2-1,NA,TGTGCCAGCAGCCCTACAGCAGCGGGAGCGTACAATGAGCAGTTCTTC,CASSPTAAGAYNEQFF
TRBV6-5,NA,TRBJ1-6,NA,TGTGCCAGCAGTTACGGACAGCATAATTCACCCCTCCACTTT,CASSYGQHNSPLHF
TRBV5-4,TRBD1,TRBJ2-6,NA,TGTGCCAGCAGCTTTATTCAGGGGGCTGGTGGGGCCAACGTCCTGACTTTC,CASSFIQGAGGANVLTF
TRBV19,TRBD1,TRBJ1-3,NA,TGTGCCAGTAGTAGTGGGACAGGTCACCTCTCTGGAAACACCATATATTTT,CASSSGTGHLSGNTIYF
TRBV5-5,NA,TRBJ2-7,NA,TGTGCCAGCAGCTTGGTAGGGGACTACGAGCAGTACTTC,CASSLVGDYEQYF